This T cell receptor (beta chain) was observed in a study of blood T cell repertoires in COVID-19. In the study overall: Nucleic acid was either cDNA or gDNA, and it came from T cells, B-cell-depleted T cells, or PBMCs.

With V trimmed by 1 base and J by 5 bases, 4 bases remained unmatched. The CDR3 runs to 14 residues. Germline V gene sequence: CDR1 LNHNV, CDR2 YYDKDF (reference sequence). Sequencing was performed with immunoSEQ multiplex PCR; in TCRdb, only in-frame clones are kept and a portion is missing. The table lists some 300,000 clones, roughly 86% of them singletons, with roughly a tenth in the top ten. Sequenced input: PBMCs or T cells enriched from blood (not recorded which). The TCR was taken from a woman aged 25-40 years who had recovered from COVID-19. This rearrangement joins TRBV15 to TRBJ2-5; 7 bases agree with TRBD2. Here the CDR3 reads CATSRAPRGETQYF. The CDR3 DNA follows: TGTGCCACCAGCAGAGCTCCGCGGGGGGAGACCCAGTACTTC.